The entry below describes one TCR beta chain. Its specificity is unknown. The germline gives CDR1 SNHLY, CDR2 FYNNEI. The CDR3 loop spans 12 amino acids. Trimming cost V 6 bases and J 5 bases, with 10 bases left between them. Patient tissue came from resections in Japan or China, 2014–2017. Nucleic acids came from premalignant or tumor cells enriched by macro-dissection. Some clones are missing from TCRdb's copy, which holds only in-frame ones; the method was immunoSEQ multiplex PCR. The table records around 10,000 clones, about four fifths of them present only once. This entry is derived from a study of immune evolution from preneoplasia to lung adenocarcinoma. Study outcomes and limitations: Top clone share appeared to fall from AAH through AIS, MIA, adenocarcinoma. Later-stage lesions seemingly showed higher T cell density and diversity than normal lung.

The TCR was taken from a person aged 60-79 years with lung adenocarcinoma. The chain joins TRBV2 to TRBJ2-5; D is unresolved. Sequencing input: FFPE minimally invasive lung adenocarcinoma tissue. The CDR3 sequence: CASRAFGETQYF. CDR3 DNA: TGTGCCAGCAGGGCCTTCGGGGAGACCCAGTACTTC.